These 21 T cell receptor beta chains were sequenced from one sample in a study of cytomegalovirus exposure and HLA in healthy donors. Primers: 60 Vbeta forward and 13 Jbeta reverse. TCRdb keeps only in-frame clones here, not all; method: immunoSEQ multiplex PCR. The sample includes around 170,000 clones, over 60% of them seen just once. Sample: PBMCs. The receptors were gathered from a girl between 10 and 17 years old in good health and CMV-seronegative.

The chain has TRBV6-4 and TRBJ2-7; 9 positions match TRBD1. With V trimmed by 0 bases and J by 6 bases, 0 bases remained unmatched. The CDR3 covers 13 residues. Germline assignment: CDR1 MRHNA and CDR2 SNTAGT. The CDR3 nucleotides read TGTGCCAGCAGTGACTCGGACAGGGGCGAGCAGTACTTC. Encoded protein: CASSDSDRGEQYF.

This chain connects TRBV5-1 to TRBJ2-1, with D possibly being TRBD2 (6 bases). The length of the CDR3 is 13 residues. Deletions cut 4 bases from V and 10 bases from J, with 15 bases between. Germline CDR1 SGHRS, CDR2 YFSETQ. The CDR3 reads CASSMGTDMEQFF. The CDR3 nucleotides are TGCGCCAGCAGCATGGGGACTGACATGGAGCAGTTCTTC.

This clone was recorded a few times. Other DNA sequences in the same sample also yield this CDR3. The rearrangement uses TRBV7-9 and TRBJ1-2, with a weak D call TRBD1 (5 bases). The V gene lost 5 bases and the J gene lost 4 bases, with 11 bases spanning the gap. CDR3 length: 13 residues. Germline lookup yields CDR1 SEHNR and CDR2 FQNEAQ (reference sequence). CDR3 bases: TGTGCCAGCAGCCCCGGGACTGGCTATGGCTACACCTTC. This translates into CASSPGTGYGYTF.

The CDR3 DNA follows: TGTGCCAGCAGAACTATATCCCTTGGAGGCTACACCTTC. Residues: CASRTISLGGYTF. The V and J genes are TRBV6-6 and TRBJ1-2, with D hard to call. V was trimmed by 6 bases and J by 8 bases, leaving 16 bases between them. Germline values: CDR1 MNHNY, CDR2 SVGAGI (reference sequence). This CDR3 has 13 residues.

This chain uses TRBV9 with TRBJ2-3; possible D gene TRBD1, 6 bases. The CDR3 runs to 14 residues. Germline assignment: CDR1 SGDLS and CDR2 YYNGEE. V was pared by 4 bases and J by 6 bases, with 15 bases between. CDR3: CASSIGQPMDTQYF. The DNA of the CDR3 is TGTGCCAGCAGCATCGGACAGCCCATGGATACGCAGTATTTT.

DNA for the CDR3: TGTGCCAGCAGTTTAGCGGCAGGGATCCGCTATGGCTACACCTTC. Its translation is CASSLAAGIRYGYTF. V usage is TRBV27 and J usage is TRBJ1-2, with a weak D call TRBD1 (5 bases). The CDR3 runs to 15 residues. The V and J ends lost 2 bases and 4 bases respectively, with 14 bases between them. CDR1 MNHEY and CDR2 SMNVEV come from the germline V gene (reference sequence).

V gene TRBV19 combines with J gene TRBJ2-3; a possible D gene is TRBD1 (6 bases). Trimming cost V 9 bases and J 6 bases, with 13 bases left between them. Germline values: CDR1 LNHDA, CDR2 SQIVND (reference sequence). The CDR3 consists of 12 residues. CDR3 residues: CARTTGTDTQYF. The DNA for the CDR3 is TGTGCCAGGACCACAGGGACGGATACGCAGTATTTT.

This chain uses TRBV27 with TRBJ1-2; maybe TRBD1 (5 bases). The CDR3 loop spans 13 amino acids. The V gene lost 3 bases and the J gene lost 5 bases, with 10 bases spanning the gap. CDR1 and CDR2 (germline): MNHEY, SMNVEV (reference sequence). CDR3 nucleotides: TGTGCCAGCAGTTTGGGAGGGGCTTATGGCTACACCTTC. It codes for CASSLGGAYGYTF.

This clone showed up just once. The rearrangement joins TRBV7-6 to TRBJ1-1; 10 bases fit TRBD1. V dropped 5 bases and J dropped 4; count of bases not matched to a gene: 4. Germline V CDR1 and CDR2: SGHVS, FNYEAQ. The CDR3 spans 14 residues. The CDR3 region has the DNA TGTGCCAGCAGCATCAGACAGGGGGCCACTGAAGCTTTCTTT. It encodes CASSIRQGATEAFF.

V usage is TRBV10-3 and J usage is TRBJ2-7; D not resolved. This CDR3 is built from 12 residues. Trimming removed 1 base at V and 7 bases at J, with 8 bases between. The germline CDR1 and CDR2 sequences are ENHRY and SYGVKD. CDR3 amino acids: CAISEFRLEQYF. CDR3 nucleotide sequence: TGTGCCATCAGTGAGTTCCGGTTGGAGCAGTACTTC.

The rearrangement uses TRBV19 and TRBJ2-1, with D possibly being TRBD1 (6 bases). The CDR3 sequence is 14 residues long. Trimming took off 4 bases at V and 4 bases at J, with 11 bases between the two ends. CDR1 is LNHDA, CDR2 SQIVND, per germline (reference sequence). CDR3 nucleotides: TGTGCCAGTAGTACCGACAGGTTATACAATGAGCAGTTCTTC. Amino acids: CASSTDRLYNEQFF.

The rearrangement joins TRBV30 to TRBJ1-5, with D maybe TRBD1 (6 bases). The CDR3 has 13 amino acids. CDR1 and CDR2 (germline): GTSNPN, SVGIG (reference sequence). The V end was cut by 6 bases, the J end by 5 bases, with 14 bases between. The CDR3 is CACATGWDQPQHF. For the CDR3, the DNA is TGTGCCTGTGCGACAGGCTGGGATCAGCCCCAGCATTTT.

J is TRBJ2-7 and V is TRBV27; 9 nucleotides agree with TRBD2. The CDR3 spans 15 residues. After removal of 6 bases from V and 2 bases from J, the junction contained 8 bases not matched to a gene. Germline assignment: CDR1 MNHEY and CDR2 SMNVEV (reference sequence). The CDR3 sequence: CASRVSGGVPYEQYF. CDR3 nucleotide sequence: TGTGCCAGCAGGGTTAGCGGGGGTGTACCCTACGAGCAGTACTTC.

The V call is TRBV10-3, the J call TRBJ2-1, with D possibly matching TRBD1 (6 bases). CDR3 length: 17 amino acids. The V and J ends lost 2 bases and 4 bases respectively, with 18 bases between them. CDR1 and CDR2 from the germline V gene are ENHRY and SYGVKD. The CDR3 DNA is TGTGCCATCAGTGAGAGGGGCAGGGGTTCTGTTTACAATGAGCAGTTCTTC. Translating gives CAISERGRGSVYNEQFF.

This clone was counted only a few times. Other DNA sequences in this specimen translate into the identical CDR3. The V and J genes are TRBV9 and TRBJ2-3; TRBD2 agrees at 9 bases. The CDR3 runs to 15 residues. Germline CDR1 is SGDLS and CDR2 is YYNGEE. Trimming took 0 bases from V and 2 from J; bases not matched to a gene: 1. This CDR3 is CASSVGLAATDTQYF. The CDR3 DNA reads as TGTGCCAGCAGCGTAGGACTAGCGGCCACAGATACGCAGTATTTT.

About this clone itself: The same CDR3 can be traced to other DNA sequences in this sample. The chain joins TRBV27 to TRBJ1-5; D perhaps matches TRBD1 (5 bases). CDR3 size: 14 residues. Germline V gene sequence: CDR1 MNHEY, CDR2 SMNVEV (reference sequence). V lost 3 bases and J 1 base, leaving 7 bases between the germline ends. The DNA of the CDR3 is TGTGCCAGCAGTTTGGGGGGGAGCAATCAGCCCCAGCATTTT. As protein: CASSLGGSNQPQHF.

This CDR3 is CASSPTSRGAYEQYF. The CDR3 DNA reads as TGTGCCAGCAGTCCGACCTCTCGGGGGGCCTACGAGCAGTACTTC. V usage is TRBV6-1 and J usage is TRBJ2-5; TRBD2 aligns across 7 bases. The tail of the sequence fits TRBJ2-7 better, so the J call may be wrong. The CDR3 has 15 amino acids. Germline V gene data show CDR1 as MNHNS and CDR2 as SASEGT.

The V and J genes are TRBV2 and TRBJ2-7; D possibly corresponds to TRBD1 (6 bases). Germline CDR1 is SNHLY and CDR2 is FYNNEI. This CDR3 has 12 residues. Trimming cost V 2 bases and J 6 bases, with 8 bases left between them. In nucleotides, the CDR3 is TGTGCCAGCAGTGAAACAGGGACCGAGCAGTACTTC. Residues: CASSETGTEQYF.

The chain is built from TRBV29-1 and TRBJ1-2; TRBD1 agrees at 10 bases. From germline, CDR1 is SQVTM and CDR2 ANQGSEA. The ends lost 6 bases at V and 6 bases at J; junction bases unmatched: 7. The CDR3 spans 13 residues. DNA of the CDR3: TGCAGCGTACCGACAGGGGGCAGGGATGGCTACACCTTC. Translation: CSVPTGGRDGYTF.

This clone was observed a few times. J is TRBJ1-2 and V is TRBV9, with 7 bases lining up with TRBD1. Germline V gene data show CDR1 as SGDLS and CDR2 as YYNGEE. The CDR3 length is 14 residues. Losses at the gene ends were 6 bases for V and 2 bases for J; bases not matched to a gene: 7. In DNA form, the CDR3 reads TGTGCCAGCACCGAGGCGACAGGGAACTATGGCTACACCTTC. It specifies CASTEATGNYGYTF.

Concerning this clone: The junction departs from the called germline gene at one end, perhaps through a read error. The gene calls are TRBV30 and TRBJ1-6, with D possibly matching TRBD1 (5 bases). CDR3 size: 16 residues. Looked up from germline, CDR1 is GTSNPN and CDR2 is SVGIG (reference sequence). The CDR3 protein is CARTSDDSHVDSPPHF. The CDR3 nucleotides read TGTGCCCGTACATCAGACGACAGCCACGTGGATTCACCCCCCCACTTT.